The clone carrying this TCR beta chain showed up just once. Its antigen is unidentified. These data come from a study of T cell responses to AZD1222 COVID-19 vaccine. Whole-study findings and limits: Mostly white British, mostly female donors; authors suggested clonal diversity may be underestimated. In the spike-specific TCR repertoire, nearly half reportedly target unmutated variant regions.

The protocol was immunoSEQ multiplex PCR, while the TCRdb copy is restricted to in-frame clones and leaves out a portion. This sample carries around 130,000 clones, 90% to 95% of them seen once, and the ten largest clones take roughly 7%. The ends were cut back, 1 base at V and 6 bases at J, with 7 bases in the middle. Germline V gene sequence: CDR1 SEHNR, CDR2 FQNEAQ (reference sequence). The CDR3 length is 12 residues. Material: peripheral blood, obtained on day 0 of AZD1222 vaccination. The receptor comes from an adult in good health. This chain links TRBV7-9 with TRBJ2-7; tentatively, D is TRBD2 (5 bases). The CDR3 region is CASSLDGVEQYF. The CDR3 nucleotides are TGTGCCAGCAGCTTAGACGGGGTCGAGCAGTACTTC. Full variable domain (remainder filled in from reference TRBV7-9 and TRBJ2-7): DTGVSQNPRHKITKRGQNVTFRCDPISEHNRLYWYRQTLGQGPEFLTYFQNEAQLEKSRLLSDRFSAERPKGSFSTLEIQRTEQGDSAMYLCASSLDGVEQYFGPGTRLTVT.